This TCR beta chain was recorded in a study of cytomegalovirus exposure and HLA in healthy donors. This CDR3 has 14 amino acids. Trimming took 1 base from V and 5 from J, leaving 11 bases between them. Germline loops: CDR1 MNHEY, CDR2 SVGAGI. This clone appeared once. Its antigen remains unidentified. Measured with immunoSEQ multiplex PCR; TCRdb has only the in-frame clones, and not every one. The table lists some 86,000 clones, roughly 93% of them singletons. Whole-study results and caveats: Rarity marked most TCR sequences, yet some public TCRs occurred in many donors. TCR beta chains numbering approximately 150 were designated cytomegalovirus-associated. It was reported that the classifier diagnosed cytomegalovirus status with high specificity and sensitivity in both the original and validation cohorts.

V and J are TRBV6-5 and TRBJ1-1; tentative D call: TRBD1 (5 bases). The sequence was obtained from a woman aged 25 to 39 in good health and CMV-seronegative. The sample was PBMCs. The CDR3 protein is CASSYLAGWTEAFF. For the CDR3, the DNA is TGTGCCAGCAGTTACTTGGCAGGGTGGACTGAAGCTTTCTTT.